This T cell receptor beta chain was recovered during a study of blood T cell repertoires in COVID-19. Study as a whole: COVID-19 samples from acute and convalescent phases originated in the United States, Italy and Spain. The analysed material was cDNA or gDNA that came from T cells, B-cell-depleted T cells, or PBMCs.

As handled by the study authors: Reference gene primer amplification yielded estimated nucleated cell counts. Profiling relied on immunoSEQ multiplex PCR, and the TCRdb table lists in-frame clones only, not all of them. The V and J calls and clone size are taken from that table; D and trimming were inferred from the DNA. Here the sample spans under 300,000 clones, around 86% being singletons. CDR3 size: 15 residues. CDR1 is LNHNV, CDR2 YYDKDF, per germline (reference sequence). Between the trimmed V and J ends, which lost 1 base and 5 bases, there was a span of 12 bases. Sequencing was performed on peripheral blood. J is TRBJ1-5 and V is TRBV15; tentative D call: TRBD1 (6 bases). The sequence was obtained from a man younger than 45 who had recovered from COVID-19. The chain's CDR3 is CATSRAQGGDQPQHF. The CDR3 DNA follows: TGTGCCACCAGCAGAGCACAGGGTGGTGATCAGCCCCAGCATTTT.